Listed below are T cell receptor beta chains from one sample, sequenced in a study of graft-versus-host responses after intestinal transplantation. Libraries were prepared by immunoSEQ multiplex PCR; TCRdb keeps only in-frame clonotypes and omits some of them. The sample consists of about 7,400 clones, approximately 68% of them appearing once. Specimen: ileum tissue, collected around 33 weeks after intestinal transplantation. These receptors came from a human patient who received an intestinal transplant, so some T cells may come from the graft donor. CDR3s include the opening cysteine and the closing phenylalanine or tryptophan. A D gene is named only where the DNA matches it firmly. Clone size appears in some rows only: once, few, many, or a class for an expanded clone.

>TRBV28|NA|TRBD1|TRBJ2-5
TGTGCCAGCAGTCCCGGGACAGGGGTTATTGAGACCCAGTACTTC
CASSPGTGVIETQYF
>TRBV9|NA|NA|TRBJ1-1
TGTGCCAGCAGCGTAGGGTGGAACACTGAAGCTTTCTTT
CASSVGWNTEAFF
>TRBV6-5|few|TRBD1|TRBJ1-5
TGTGCCAGCAGTTATCAGGGGGCAGGGGTTTATCAGCCCCAGCATTTT
CASSYQGAGVYQPQHF
>TRBV5-4|NA|NA|TRBJ2-3
TGTGCCAGCAGCTTCTTGGATACGCAGTATTTT
CASSFLDTQYF
>TRBV2|NA|NA|TRBJ2-3
TGTGCCAGCAGTAGGGGTGATACGCAGTATTTT
CASSRGDTQYF
>TRBV2|NA|TRBD2|TRBJ2-1
TGTGCCAGCAGTGACGGTGGGGCTAGCGGGAATGAGCAGTTCTTC
CASSDGGASGNEQFF
>TRBV7-9|NA|NA|TRBJ1-1
TGTGCCAGCAGCTTAGATGGGATTCCCGGGAACACTGAAGCTTTCTTT
CASSLDGIPGNTEAFF
>TRBV9|NA|TRBD2|TRBJ2-3
TGTGCCAGCAGCGACGGGCTAGCGGGGGAGGCAGATACGCAGTATTTT
CASSDGLAGEADTQYF
>TRBV5-1|NA|NA|TRBJ1-1
TGCGCCAGCAGCGACAGAATGAACACTGAAGCTTTCTTT
CASSDRMNTEAFF
>TRBV25-1|NA|TRBD1|TRBJ1-1
TGTGCCAGCAGCCCGGGACAGGGGGTATTTAGGAACACTGAAGCTTTCTTT
CASSPGQGVFRNTEAFF
>TRBV7-8|few|NA|TRBJ1-4
TGTGCCAGCAGCTTAAGGGGAGGGGGGACTAATGAAAAACTGTTTTTT
CASSLRGGGTNEKLFF
>TRBV10-3|NA|TRBD1|TRBJ1-2
TGTGCCATCAGTGAGCCCACCTCCGACAGGGCCCTTAACTATGGCTACACCTTC
CAISEPTSDRALNYGYTF
>TRBV19|NA|NA|TRBJ2-1
TGTGCCAGTAGTATCGGGCTAGCGAATGAGCAGTTCTTC
CASSIGLANEQFF
>TRBV28|NA|TRBD1|TRBJ2-1
TGTGCCAGCACCACCCGTACCCGGGACAGGGTGACAATGAGCCCCCAGCAGTTCTTC
CASTTRTRDRVTMSPQQFF
>TRBV18|NA|NA|TRBJ1-3
TGTGCCAGCTCACCTCCCTCTGGAAACACCATATATTTT
CASSPPSGNTIYF
>TRBV7-3|NA|NA|TRBJ2-5
TGTGCCAGCAGCTCTCACCAAAAGGAGACCCAGTACTTC
CASSSHQKETQYF
>TRBV4-2|NA|TRBD1|TRBJ1-2
TGTGCCAGCAGCCAAGAGAGGACAGGGGCATATGGCTACACCTTC
CASSQERTGAYGYTF
>TRBV15|once|NA|TRBJ1-4
TGTGCCACCAGCAGGTCGACCGGGCTGGGGGAAAAACTGTTTTTT
CATSRSTGLGEKLFF
>TRBV7-2|NA|NA|TRBJ1-5
TGTGCCAGCAGCTTAGCGTCGACATTCGATCAGCCCCAGCATTTT
CASSLASTFDQPQHF
>TRBV10-3|NA|TRBD1|TRBJ2-1
TGTGCCGTCACAGGGGACAGTCTCTACAATGAGCAGTTCTTC
CAVTGDSLYNEQFF
>TRBV6-5|NA|NA|TRBJ1-1
TGTGCCAGCCTGTCAAGTTTGAACACTGAAGCTTTCTTT
CASLSSLNTEAFF
>TRBV15|few|TRBD2|TRBJ2-5
TGTGCCACCGCTGGCCTTGGCGGGGGATCGGAACAAGAGACCCAGTACTTC
CATAGLGGGSEQETQYF
>TRBV5-5|few|TRBD1|TRBJ2-2
TGTGCCAGCAGCTTGTTCCAGGGGGCCACCGGGGAGCTGTTTTTT
CASSLFQGATGELFF
>TRBV9|NA|NA|TRBJ2-3
TGTGCCAGCAGCGTAGGAGACACAGATACGCAGTATTTT
CASSVGDTDTQYF
>TRBV6-6|NA|TRBD2|TRBJ2-5
TGTGCCAGCAGTTATCCGGGACTAGCGGAAGAGACCCAGTACTTC
CASSYPGLAEETQYF
>TRBV28|NA|TRBD1|TRBJ1-1
TGTGCCAGCTCATCGGAGGGGACAGCACAAAACCGGGCTTTCTTT
CASSSEGTAQNRAFF
>TRBV6-1|once|NA|TRBJ2-5
TGTGCCAGCAGTGAGTCTTTGGGTTTCCAAGAGACCCAGTACTTC
CASSESLGFQETQYF